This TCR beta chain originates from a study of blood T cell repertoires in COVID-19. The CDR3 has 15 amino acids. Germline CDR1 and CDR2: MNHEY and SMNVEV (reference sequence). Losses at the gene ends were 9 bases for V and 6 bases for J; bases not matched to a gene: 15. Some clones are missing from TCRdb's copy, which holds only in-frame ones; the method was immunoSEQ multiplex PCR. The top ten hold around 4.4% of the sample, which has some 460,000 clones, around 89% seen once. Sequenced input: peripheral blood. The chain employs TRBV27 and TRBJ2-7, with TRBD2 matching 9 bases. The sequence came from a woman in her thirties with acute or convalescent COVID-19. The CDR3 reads CARPQVGTSWAEQYF. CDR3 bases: TGTGCCAGACCTCAGGTAGGGACTAGCTGGGCCGAGCAGTACTTC.